This paragraph covers one TCR beta chain sequence. Its antigen is as yet unknown. The record originates from a study of T cell responses to AZD1222 COVID-19 vaccine. For the study at large: Second-dose schedules of about 4 or about 12 weeks were combined.

Produced via immunoSEQ multiplex PCR; TCRdb's table is partial and in-frame only. The sample comprises fewer than 150,000 clones, 90% of which are singletons, and around 3.7% rests with the top ten. Findings and limits, study-wide: A reported finding is that nearly half of spike-specific TCRs target unmutated variant regions. AZD1222 recipients seropositive at baseline numbered only six or seven. At 160-218 and 743-854, vaccine-associated CD4 TCRs were dominant, and they spanned spike.

The receptor was isolated from an adult in good health. Source: peripheral blood, taken on day 0 of AZD1222 vaccination.

CDR3 protein: CASSLAGGRVTGELFF. The CDR3 DNA reads as TGTGCCAGCTCCCTGGCCGGCGGTCGGGTCACCGGGGAGCTGTTTTTT. The V gene is TRBV18, the J gene TRBJ2-2; D not certain. The CDR3 covers 16 residues. Germline loops: CDR1 KGHSH, CDR2 LQKENI. Trimming took 6 bases from V and 4 from J, leaving 18 bases between them.